These 27 T cell receptor beta chains originate from one sample sequenced in a study of blood T cell repertoires in COVID-19. Using immunoSEQ multiplex PCR, the repertoire was profiled, and TCRdb retains in-frame clones only, with some absent. The sample lists 100,000 to 150,000 clones; approximately 85% were seen once. The source material was peripheral blood. The receptors stem from a woman older than 75 with acute or convalescent COVID-19.

This chain uses TRBV10-3 with TRBJ2-6; 7 nucleotides align to TRBD1. The junction had 8 bases not matched to a gene; V was cut back by 6 bases and J by 0 bases. The CDR3 extends over 17 amino acids. Germline assignment: CDR1 ENHRY and CDR2 SYGVKD. The CDR3 here is CAISRQGPISGANVLTF. The CDR3 coding sequence is TGTGCCATCAGCAGACAGGGACCTATCTCTGGGGCCAACGTCCTGACTTTC.

The rearrangement joins TRBV27 to TRBJ2-7, with TRBD2 matching over 7 bases. The CDR3 consists of 14 residues. The V gene's germline CDR1 is MNHEY and CDR2 SMNVEV (reference sequence). The V and J ends lost 7 bases and 2 bases, in that order; junction bases with no gene match: 8. DNA for the CDR3: TGTGCCAGCAAGTGGGGGAGGGGACCCTACGAGCAGTACTTC. Protein product: CASKWGRGPYEQYF.

The chain uses TRBV7-2 and TRBJ2-7, with 8 positions matching TRBD2. With 2 bases clipped from V and 4 bases from J, the junction kept 4 bases outside the gene matches. This CDR3 is built from 14 residues. The V gene's germline CDR1 is SGHTA and CDR2 FQGNSA. CDR3 in DNA: TGTGCCAGCAGCTTACAGCGGGGGAGGTACGAGCAGTACTTC. This encodes CASSLQRGRYEQYF.

The table lists this clone with a count of one. The rearrangement links TRBV3-1 (or the pseudogene TRBV3-2) to TRBJ1-2; 9 nucleotides agree with TRBD1. CDR1 is LGHDT, CDR2 YNNKEL, per germline (reference sequence). V lost 8 bases to trimming and J lost 1 base; unmatched junction nucleotides: 11. This CDR3 has 16 residues. The CDR3 DNA reads as TGTGCCAGCTCTCCCGGGACAGGGTTTGGTAACTATGGCTACACCTTC. Translation: CASSPGTGFGNYGYTF.

The gene calls are TRBV2 and TRBJ1-5; 8 bases fit TRBD1. J gave up 3 bases and V 6 bases, and 4 bases lay outside the gene matches. The V gene's germline CDR1 is SNHLY and CDR2 FYNNEI. The CDR3 covers 14 residues. CDR3 sequence: CASSRDRFNQPQHF. Written as DNA, the CDR3 is TGTGCCAGCAGCAGGGACAGGTTCAATCAGCCCCAGCATTTT.

This clone turned up a few times. The chain is built from TRBV20-1 and TRBJ1-1, with D possibly TRBD1 on 5 matching bases. V was pared by 3 bases and J by 11 bases, with 19 bases between. The CDR3 runs to 13 residues. Germline assignment: CDR1 DFQATT and CDR2 SNEGSKA (reference sequence). CDR3 region: CSASGSQGLWAFF. CDR3 DNA sequence: TGCAGTGCTAGTGGATCCCAGGGACTGTGGGCTTTCTTT.

The rearrangement joins TRBV27 to TRBJ1-5; D perhaps matches TRBD1 (6 bases). V dropped 5 bases and J dropped 4 bases, with 12 bases sitting between them. Germline V lookup: CDR1 MNHEY, CDR2 SMNVEV (reference sequence). The CDR3 consists of 14 residues. The CDR3 DNA reads as TGTGCCAGCAGTCAAACGAGGGGGAATCAGCCCCAGCATTTT. Its protein is CASSQTRGNQPQHF.

This clone was found once. The chain employs TRBV5-1 and TRBJ2-1, with D possibly TRBD1 on 6 matching bases. The CDR3 contains 15 residues. V was trimmed by 4 bases and J by 7 bases, leaving 18 bases between them. The germline CDR1 and CDR2 sequences are SGHRS and YFSETQ. CDR3 coding DNA: TGCGCCAGCAGCGGGCGAGGGGGAGCAGGGAATGAGCAGTTCTTC. Translation: CASSGRGGAGNEQFF.

The J gene is TRBJ1-6, the V gene TRBV19; 9 positions match TRBD1. Per germline, CDR1 LNHDA and CDR2 SQIVND (reference sequence). Losses at the gene ends were 4 bases for V and 6 bases for J; bases not matched to a gene: 4. CDR3 length: 15 amino acids. The CDR3 DNA sequence: TGTGCCAGTAGTAAAGAGGACAGGGGTAATTCACCCCTCCACTTT. Translating it yields CASSKEDRGNSPLHF.

The chain has TRBV11-2 and TRBJ2-7, with 7 bases fitting TRBD1. This CDR3 is built from 16 residues. The V and J ends lost 7 bases and 4 bases, in that order; junction bases with no gene match: 16. Germline CDR1 SGHAT, CDR2 FQNNGV. The CDR3 reads CASTEVPGGPAYEQYV. In nucleotides, the CDR3 is TGTGCCAGCACCGAGGTTCCAGGGGGACCCGCTTACGAGCAGTACGTC.

The chain employs TRBV6-5 and TRBJ1-1; 7 positions agree with TRBD1. Germline assignment: CDR1 MNHEY and CDR2 SVGAGI. This CDR3 is 15 amino acids long. The V and J ends lost 2 bases and 1 base, in that order; junction bases with no gene match: 4. CDR3 protein: CASSYLQGKNTEAFF. CDR3 sequence (DNA): TGTGCCAGCAGTTACCTACAGGGGAAGAACACTGAAGCTTTCTTT.

V is TRBV19 and J is TRBJ2-5; 7 bases agree with TRBD1. In germline, CDR1 is LNHDA, CDR2 SQIVND (reference sequence). The junction had 11 bases not matched to a gene; V was cut back by 6 bases and J by 4 bases. CDR3 size: 15 residues. The CDR3 loop reads CASRTVSGTVETQYF. The DNA of the CDR3 is TGTGCCAGTAGGACCGTTTCCGGGACAGTAGAGACCCAGTACTTC.

This clone was observed a handful of times. CDR3 region: CASSIDLGATNEKLFF. The CDR3 DNA reads as TGTGCCAGTAGTATAGACCTCGGTGCAACTAATGAAAAACTGTTTTTT. The rearrangement joins TRBV19 to TRBJ1-4; D is undetermined. Germline V CDR1 and CDR2: LNHDA, SQIVND (reference sequence). The length of the CDR3 is 16 residues. V was cut by 0 bases and J by 0 bases, with 8 bases left in between.

The chain is built from TRBV6-5 and TRBJ1-1, with 7 bases identical to TRBD1. The CDR3 is made up of 14 amino acids. The junction had 9 bases not matched to a gene; V was cut back by 4 bases and J by 7 bases. Germline loops: CDR1 MNHEY, CDR2 SVGAGI. CDR3 nucleotide sequence: TGTGCCAGCAGTTTGGACAGGTTAGGAGGTGAAGCTTTCTTT. It codes for CASSLDRLGGEAFF.

The genes are TRBV3-1 (or the pseudogene TRBV3-2) and TRBJ1-2; D is perhaps TRBD1 (5 bases). Germline CDR1 LGHDT, CDR2 YNNKEL (reference sequence). The CDR3 extends over 11 amino acids. V lost 6 bases, J lost 7 bases, and 9 bases lay in between. CDR3 residues: CASSSRAGYTF. CDR3 DNA sequence: TGTGCCAGCAGTTCCAGGGCTGGCTACACCTTC.

V and J are TRBV5-1 and TRBJ2-7; tentatively, D is TRBD1 (6 bases). The CDR3 contains 14 residues. Germline CDR1 reads SGHRS; CDR2 reads YFSETQ. V gave up 0 bases and J gave up 2 bases, with 9 bases separating them. This CDR3 is CASSLVQGPYEQYF. DNA for the CDR3: TGCGCCAGCAGCTTGGTGCAGGGGCCCTACGAGCAGTACTTC.

This sequence joins TRBV3-1 (or the pseudogene TRBV3-2) and TRBJ1-3, with D unresolved. The germline V gene has CDR1 LGHDT and CDR2 YNNKEL (reference sequence). The ends were cut back, 3 bases at V and 3 bases at J, with 12 bases in the middle. The CDR3 is 15 residues long. Here the CDR3 DNA reads TGTGCCAGCAGCCACGGTCGGGGAGTTGGAAACACCATATATTTT. Translation gives CASSHGRGVGNTIYF.

This clone came up a few times. The CDR3 DNA follows: TGTGCCAGCAGCTTAGATCGAGAGACTAGCTACACCTTC. This sequence encodes CASSLDRETSYTF. V usage is TRBV11-2 and J usage is TRBJ1-2; D remains ambiguous. CDR1 and CDR2 (germline): SGHAT, FQNNGV. The CDR3 runs to 13 residues. Trimming stripped 0 bases from V and 9 bases from J, with 11 bases between.

The V call is TRBV10-3, the J call TRBJ2-5; possible D gene TRBD2, 6 bases. Trimming took 7 bases from V and 0 from J, leaving 9 bases between them. The CDR3 loop spans 13 amino acids. The germline V gene has CDR1 ENHRY and CDR2 SYGVKD. As DNA, the CDR3 is TGTGCCATCAACGGAGGGTACCAAGAGACCCAGTACTTC. Protein product: CAINGGYQETQYF.

This clone came up a few times. The chain joins TRBV5-1 to TRBJ1-6; TRBD1 aligns across 7 bases. The CDR3 length is 14 residues. The V segment lost 0 bases and the J segment 12 bases; nucleotides outside the gene matches: 6. Germline V gene sequence: CDR1 SGHRS, CDR2 YFSETQ. In DNA form, the CDR3 reads TGCGCCAGCAGCTTGGAACAGGGGAGCGAACCCCTCCACTTT. Translation: CASSLEQGSEPLHF.

The chain uses TRBV5-1 and TRBJ1-6; 8 bases agree with TRBD1. The germline gives CDR1 SGHRS, CDR2 YFSETQ. V was clipped by 3 bases and J by 10 bases; unmatched bases: 15. The CDR3 runs 17 residues. CDR3 nucleotides: TGCGCCAGCAGCTGGGCGGACAGGGCTTCTAATGGGTCACCCCTCCACTTT. Encoded protein: CASSWADRASNGSPLHF.

V is TRBV5-1 and J is TRBJ1-3; D call uncertain. Germline V gene data show CDR1 as SGHRS and CDR2 as YFSETQ. The CDR3 sequence is 11 residues long. Between the trimmed V and J ends, which lost 4 bases and 4 bases, there was a span of 3 bases. This chain's CDR3 is CASSQGNTIYF. In nucleotides, the CDR3 is TGCGCCAGCAGCCAGGGAAACACCATATATTTT.

V usage is TRBV7-3 and J usage is TRBJ1-1, with unresolved D. The germline V gene encodes CDR1 SGHTA and CDR2 FQGTGA. The CDR3 has 15 amino acids. V gave up 5 bases and J gave up 1 base, with 14 bases separating them. CDR3 residues: CASSISGHPNTEAFF. Written as DNA, the CDR3 is TGTGCCAGCAGCATAAGTGGGCACCCGAACACTGAAGCTTTCTTT.

This CDR3 reads CASSFGGAGTEAFF. The CDR3 nucleotides read TGCGCCAGCAGCTTTGGCGGGGCTGGCACTGAAGCTTTCTTT. The gene calls are TRBV5-1 and TRBJ1-1; possible D gene TRBD1, 5 bases. Trimming pared 2 bases from V and 4 bases from J, leaving 12 bases between. The CDR3 consists of 14 residues. The germline V gene encodes CDR1 SGHRS and CDR2 YFSETQ.

The gene calls are TRBV7-9 and TRBJ1-1; tentatively, D is TRBD1 (5 bases). The V end lost 5 bases, the J end lost 5 bases, and 12 bases lay between the germline ends. The CDR3 length is 13 residues. Germline CDR1 SEHNR, CDR2 FQNEAQ (reference sequence). CDR3 bases: TGTGCCAGCAGCAAACAGGCGGATACTGAAGCTTTCTTT. Protein sequence: CASSKQADTEAFF.

This chain connects TRBV12-3 or TRBV12-4 to TRBJ2-5; 7 bases align to TRBD1. The CDR3 extends over 13 amino acids. With V trimmed by 5 bases and J by 5 bases, 5 bases remained unmatched. CDR3 nucleotide sequence: TGTGCCAGCAGTCTCCGACAGGGTGAGACCCAGTACTTC. Amino acids: CASSLRQGETQYF.

V usage is TRBV5-1 and J usage is TRBJ1-1; 8 bases align to TRBD1. The CDR3 sequence is 16 residues long. Trimming removed 0 bases from V and 5 bases from J; junction bases left unmatched: 9. Per the germline V gene, CDR1 is SGHRS and CDR2 is YFSETQ. The CDR3 protein is CASSLEEGRGRTEAFF. CDR3 DNA: TGCGCCAGCAGCTTGGAAGAGGGCAGGGGGCGAACTGAAGCTTTCTTT. Full variable domain (missing parts from reference TRBV5-1 and TRBJ1-1): KAGVTQTPRYLIKTRGQQVTLSCSPISGHRSVSWYQQTPGQGLQFLFEYFSETQRNKGNFPGRFSGRQFSNSRSEMNVSTLELGDSALYLCASSLEEGRGRTEAFFGQGTRLTVV.